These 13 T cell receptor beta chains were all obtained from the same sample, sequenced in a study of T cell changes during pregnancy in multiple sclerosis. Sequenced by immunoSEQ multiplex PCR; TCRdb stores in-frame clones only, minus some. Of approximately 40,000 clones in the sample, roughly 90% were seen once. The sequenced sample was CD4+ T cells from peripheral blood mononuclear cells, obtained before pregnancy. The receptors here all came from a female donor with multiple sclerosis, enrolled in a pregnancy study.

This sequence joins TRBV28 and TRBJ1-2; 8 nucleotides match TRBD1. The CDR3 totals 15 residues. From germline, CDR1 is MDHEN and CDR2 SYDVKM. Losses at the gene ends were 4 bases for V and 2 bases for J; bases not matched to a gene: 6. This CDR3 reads CASSSLQGVNYGYTF. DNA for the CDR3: TGTGCCAGCAGTTCTCTACAGGGGGTCAACTATGGCTACACCTTC.

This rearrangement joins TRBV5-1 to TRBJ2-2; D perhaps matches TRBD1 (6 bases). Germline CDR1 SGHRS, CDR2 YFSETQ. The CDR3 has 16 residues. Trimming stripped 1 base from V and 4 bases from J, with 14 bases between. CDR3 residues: CASSLSWTATTGELFF. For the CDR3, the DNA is TGCGCCAGCAGCTTGTCCTGGACAGCCACCACCGGGGAGCTGTTTTTT.

The CDR3 loop is CASSLSFGHEQYF. CDR3 sequence (DNA): TGTGCCAGCAGCTTATCGTTTGGCCACGAGCAGTACTTC. The V gene is TRBV11-3, the J gene TRBJ2-7; D is ambiguous. The V end lost 2 bases, the J end lost 5 bases, and 10 bases lay between the germline ends. The CDR3 loop spans 13 amino acids. The V gene's germline CDR1 is SGHNT and CDR2 YENEEA.

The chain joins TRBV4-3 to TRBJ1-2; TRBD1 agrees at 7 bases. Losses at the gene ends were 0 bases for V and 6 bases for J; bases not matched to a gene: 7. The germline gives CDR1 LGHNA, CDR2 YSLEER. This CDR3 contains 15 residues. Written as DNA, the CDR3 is TGCGCCAGCAGCCAAGATATGGACAGGAGGGATGGCTACACCTTC. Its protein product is CASSQDMDRRDGYTF.

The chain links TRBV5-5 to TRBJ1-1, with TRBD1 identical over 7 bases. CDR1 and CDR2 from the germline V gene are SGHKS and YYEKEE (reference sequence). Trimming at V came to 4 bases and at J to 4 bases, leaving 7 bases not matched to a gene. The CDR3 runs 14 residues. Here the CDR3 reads CASSRVQGGTEAFF. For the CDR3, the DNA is TGTGCCAGCAGCCGCGTGCAGGGGGGCACTGAAGCTTTCTTT.

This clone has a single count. The CDR3 sequence is CASSLLSPGTGFEEQYF. The DNA for the CDR3 is TGTGCCAGCAGCTTACTGTCCCCCGGGACAGGGTTTGAAGAGCAGTACTTC. The chain links TRBV7-8 to TRBJ2-7; 9 positions match TRBD1. Per the germline V gene, CDR1 is SGHVS and CDR2 is FQNEAQ. This CDR3 has 17 residues. V lost 2 bases to trimming and J lost 7 bases; unmatched junction nucleotides: 15.

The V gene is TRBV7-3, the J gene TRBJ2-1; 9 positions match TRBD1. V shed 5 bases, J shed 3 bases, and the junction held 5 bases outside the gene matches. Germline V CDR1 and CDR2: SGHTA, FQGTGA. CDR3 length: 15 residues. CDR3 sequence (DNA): TGTGCCAGCAGCCTGGGACAGGGTTTCTACAATGAGCAGTTCTTC. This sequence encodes CASSLGQGFYNEQFF.

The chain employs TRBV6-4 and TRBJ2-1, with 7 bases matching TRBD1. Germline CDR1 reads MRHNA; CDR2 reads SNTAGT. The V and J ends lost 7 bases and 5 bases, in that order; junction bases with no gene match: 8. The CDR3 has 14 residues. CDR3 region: CASIGRDRDNEQFF. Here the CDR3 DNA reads TGTGCCAGCATCGGTCGGGACAGAGACAATGAGCAGTTCTTC.

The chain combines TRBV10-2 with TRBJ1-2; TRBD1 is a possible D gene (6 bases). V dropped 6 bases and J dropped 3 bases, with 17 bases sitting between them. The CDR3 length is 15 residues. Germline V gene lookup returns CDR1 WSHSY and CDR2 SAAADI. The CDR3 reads CASSEQGFGDYGYTF. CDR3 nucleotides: TGCGCCAGCAGCGAACAGGGTTTCGGGGACTATGGCTACACCTTC.

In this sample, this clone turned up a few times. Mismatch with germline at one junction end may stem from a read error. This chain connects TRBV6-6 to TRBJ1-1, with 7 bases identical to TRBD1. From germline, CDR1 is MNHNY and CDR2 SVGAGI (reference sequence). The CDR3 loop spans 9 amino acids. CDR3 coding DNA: TGTGCCAGCAGAAGACAGGGCAGCTTT. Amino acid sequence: CASRRQGSF.

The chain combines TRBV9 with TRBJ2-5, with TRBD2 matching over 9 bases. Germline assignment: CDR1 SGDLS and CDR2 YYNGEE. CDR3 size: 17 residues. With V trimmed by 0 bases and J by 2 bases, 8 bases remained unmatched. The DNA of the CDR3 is TGTGCCAGCAGCGTAGGGAGGGCGGGGGGGCGGCAAGAGACCCAGTACTTC. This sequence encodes CASSVGRAGGRQETQYF.

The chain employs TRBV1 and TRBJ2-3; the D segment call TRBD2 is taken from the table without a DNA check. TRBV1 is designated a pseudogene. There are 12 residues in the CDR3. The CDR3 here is CTSSQAGYTQYF. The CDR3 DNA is TGCACCAGCAGCCAAGCGGGATATACGCAGTATTTT.

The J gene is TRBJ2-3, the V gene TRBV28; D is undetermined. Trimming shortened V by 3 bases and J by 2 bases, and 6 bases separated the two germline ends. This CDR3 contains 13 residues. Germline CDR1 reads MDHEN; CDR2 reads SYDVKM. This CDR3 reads CASSFSPTDTQYF. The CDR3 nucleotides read TGTGCCAGCAGTTTCTCCCCCACAGATACGCAGTATTTT.